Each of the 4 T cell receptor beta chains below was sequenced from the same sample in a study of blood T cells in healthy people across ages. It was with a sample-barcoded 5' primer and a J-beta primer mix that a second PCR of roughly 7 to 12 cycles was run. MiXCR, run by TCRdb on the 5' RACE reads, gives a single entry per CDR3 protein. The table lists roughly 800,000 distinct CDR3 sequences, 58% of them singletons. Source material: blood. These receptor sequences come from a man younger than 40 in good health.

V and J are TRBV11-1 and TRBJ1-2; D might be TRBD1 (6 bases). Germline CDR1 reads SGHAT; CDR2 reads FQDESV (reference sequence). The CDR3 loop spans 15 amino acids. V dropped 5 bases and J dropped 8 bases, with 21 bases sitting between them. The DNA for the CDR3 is TGTGCCAGCAGCGCTCGAGGGGGGCACCTTCAGGGCTACACCTTC. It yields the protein CASSARGGHLQGYTF. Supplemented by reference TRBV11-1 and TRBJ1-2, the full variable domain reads EAEVAQSPRYKITEKSQAVAFWCDPISGHATLYWYRQILGQGPELLVQFQDESVVDDSQLPKDRFSAERLKGVDSTLKIQPAELGDSAMYLCASSARGGHLQGYTFGSGTRLTVV.

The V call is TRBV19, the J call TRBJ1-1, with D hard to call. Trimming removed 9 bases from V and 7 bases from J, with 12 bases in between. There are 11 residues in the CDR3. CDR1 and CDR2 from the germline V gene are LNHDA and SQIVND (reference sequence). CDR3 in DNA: TGTGCCAGCCAACAGTTAAATGAAGCTTTCTTT. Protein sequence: CASQQLNEAFF.

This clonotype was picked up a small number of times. The CDR3: CASSLLSRDGEQFF. For the CDR3, the DNA is TGTGCCAGCAGCTTATTGAGCAGGGACGGTGAGCAGTTCTTC. This chain uses TRBV7-2 with TRBJ2-1, with D tentatively TRBD1 or TRBD2 (5 bases each). This CDR3 has 14 amino acids. V was shortened by 2 bases and J by 9 bases, with 14 bases between the two germline ends. The germline V gene encodes CDR1 SGHTA and CDR2 FQGNSA.

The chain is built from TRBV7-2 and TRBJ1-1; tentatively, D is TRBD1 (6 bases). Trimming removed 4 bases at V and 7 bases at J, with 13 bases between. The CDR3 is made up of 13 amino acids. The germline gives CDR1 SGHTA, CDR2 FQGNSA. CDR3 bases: TGTGCCAGCAGCTGGAGACAGGATTTTGAAGCTTTCTTT. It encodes CASSWRQDFEAFF.